These 32 T cell receptor beta chains were all obtained from the same sample, sequenced in a study of OX40 agonist ivuxolimab in advanced cancers. Method: immunoSEQ multiplex PCR; TCRdb's copy keeps in-frame clones and lacks some. The sample records about 96,000 clones, about 80% being singletons. The starting material was CD4+ or CD8+ T cells sorted from blood, obtained in a trial of the OX40 agonist ivuxolimab. Receptors were obtained from an adult with an advanced solid tumor such as melanoma, head and neck, liver or kidney cancer.

The V call is TRBV6-1, the J call TRBJ1-4; D perhaps matches TRBD1 (6 bases). Germline lookup yields CDR1 MNHNS and CDR2 SASEGT. There are 14 residues in the CDR3. Trimming removed 4 bases from V and 7 bases from J, with 13 bases in between. Written as DNA, the CDR3 is TGTGCCAGCAGTGCGGGGACACTCGGTGAAAAACTGTTTTTT. It is translated as CASSAGTLGEKLFF.

In its sample, this clone was seen a few times. This rearrangement joins TRBV5-1 to TRBJ1-1, with no clear D. The ends were cut back, 0 bases at V and 1 base at J, with 16 bases in the middle. The germline V gene has CDR1 SGHRS and CDR2 YFSETQ. This CDR3 spans 17 amino acids. Written as DNA, the CDR3 is TGCGCCAGCAGCTTGGAAGTAGGATCGGGGTGGAACACTGAAGCTTTCTTT. It specifies CASSLEVGSGWNTEAFF.

The chain joins TRBV29-1 to TRBJ1-2; D is ambiguous. V was clipped by 0 bases and J by 4 bases, with 15 bases between them. Germline CDR1 SQVTM, CDR2 ANQGSEA. The length of the CDR3 is 15 residues. The chain's CDR3 is CSVEEAGLGGYGYTF. CDR3 coding DNA: TGCAGCGTTGAAGAGGCAGGCCTCGGAGGCTATGGCTACACCTTC.

V and J are TRBV30 and TRBJ1-1, with TRBD1 matching 9 bases. The germline V gene has CDR1 GTSNPN and CDR2 SVGIG (reference sequence). This CDR3 is 15 amino acids long. Unmatched junction bases numbered 9, after V lost 1 base and J lost 6 bases. For the CDR3, the DNA is TGTGCCTGGAGTGGCCGGGACAGGGCTTTCGCTGAAGCTTTCTTT. It specifies CAWSGRDRAFAEAFF. The whole variable domain, remainder taken from reference TRBV30 and TRBJ1-1, is SQTIHQWPATLVQPVGSPLSLECTVEGTSNPNLYWYRQAAGRGLQLLFYSVGIGQISSEVPQNLSASRPQDRQFILSSKKLLLSDSGFYLCAWSGRDRAFAEAFFGQGTRLTVV.

This sequence joins TRBV19 and TRBJ2-7; 8 bases fit TRBD1. V lost 2 bases to trimming and J lost 4 bases; unmatched junction nucleotides: 7. The germline gives CDR1 LNHDA, CDR2 SQIVND (reference sequence). The CDR3 loop spans 15 amino acids. Here the CDR3 DNA reads TGTGCCAGTAGTATAACCGGACAGGGAATTTACGAGCAGTACTTC. As protein: CASSITGQGIYEQYF.

This clone was detected only a few times. CDR3 region: CASSLGYFSRGDYGYTF. The DNA for the CDR3 is TGTGCCAGCAGCCTAGGGTACTTTTCCCGAGGTGACTATGGCTACACCTTC. V gene TRBV7-2 combines with J gene TRBJ1-2; unclear D gene. Deletions cut 5 bases from V and 3 bases from J, with 22 bases between. The CDR3 length is 17 residues. CDR1 and CDR2 (germline): SGHTA, FQGNSA. Full variable domain (remainder filled in from reference TRBV7-2 and TRBJ1-2): GAGVSQSPSNKVTEKGKDVELRCDPISGHTALYWYRQSLGQGLEFLIYFQGNSAPDKSGLPSDRFSAERTGGSVSTLTIQRTQQEDSAVYLCASSLGYFSRGDYGYTFGSGTRLTVV.

This clone showed up just once. The chain uses TRBV5-6 and TRBJ2-1; D may be TRBD2 (6 bases). V was cut by 6 bases and J by 10 bases, with 20 bases left in between. The germline V gene has CDR1 SGHDT and CDR2 YYEEEE. The CDR3 is made up of 14 amino acids. CDR3 sequence (DNA): TGTGCCAGCATCCTTCGGAGGGAGAGGAGGGAGCAGTTCTTC. It is translated as CASILRRERREQFF.

V usage is TRBV5-6 and J usage is TRBJ2-3; 8 nucleotides align to TRBD2. The J segment lost 6 bases and the V segment lost 0 bases, leaving 12 bases of the junction unmatched. CDR1 and CDR2 from the germline V gene are SGHDT and YYEEEE. This CDR3 region has 17 residues. The CDR3 sequence: CASSLAKGRGGSDTQYF. Written as DNA, the CDR3 is TGTGCCAGCAGCTTGGCCAAAGGTCGGGGGGGCAGTGATACGCAGTATTTT.

V is TRBV18 and J is TRBJ2-5, with 15 bases identical to TRBD2. V shed 2 bases, J shed 5 bases, and the junction held 3 bases outside the gene matches. In germline, CDR1 is KGHSH, CDR2 LQKENI. The CDR3 contains 16 residues. The CDR3 sequence is CASSPTGLAGGETQYF. The CDR3, as DNA: TGTGCCAGCTCACCAACGGGACTAGCGGGAGGTGAGACCCAGTACTTC.

This chain links TRBV5-6 with TRBJ2-7; no reliable D call. V was shortened by 1 base and J by 3 bases, with 2 bases between the two germline ends. Germline-derived CDR1 and CDR2 are SGHDT and YYEEEE. The CDR3 is 11 residues long. The CDR3 spells CASSLHYEQYF. CDR3 coding DNA: TGTGCCAGCAGCTTGCACTACGAGCAGTACTTC.

CDR3 DNA: TGTGCCAGCTCACCTCGGACTAGCGGGGCGAACACCGGGGAGCTGTTTTTT. Its translation is CASSPRTSGANTGELFF. This chain connects TRBV18 to TRBJ2-2; 12 nucleotides align to TRBD2. The CDR3 consists of 17 residues. The germline V gene has CDR1 KGHSH and CDR2 LQKENI. Unmatched junction bases numbered 2, after V lost 3 bases and J lost 0 bases.

The rearrangement uses TRBV25-1 and TRBJ1-5, with TRBD1 identical over 8 bases. With 3 bases clipped from V and 6 bases from J, the junction kept 4 bases outside the gene matches. Germline V gene lookup returns CDR1 MGHDK and CDR2 SYGVNS. The CDR3 contains 14 residues. CDR3 protein: CASSDRGLSQPQHF. CDR3 DNA: TGTGCCAGCAGTGACAGGGGGCTGAGTCAGCCCCAGCATTTT.

CDR3 DNA: TGCGCCAGCACTCAGAGCCGGGGCATGAACACTGAAGCTTTCTTT. Its protein product is CASTQSRGMNTEAFF. The V gene is TRBV5-1, the J gene TRBJ1-1; perhaps TRBD1 as D (5 bases). V was clipped by 6 bases and J by 0 bases, with 15 bases between them. The CDR3 consists of 15 residues. The germline V gene encodes CDR1 SGHRS and CDR2 YFSETQ. The full variable domain, its missing parts supplied by reference TRBV5-1 and TRBJ1-1, is KAGVTQTPRYLIKTRGQQVTLSCSPISGHRSVSWYQQTPGQGLQFLFEYFSETQRNKGNFPGRFSGRQFSNSRSEMNVSTLELGDSALYLCASTQSRGMNTEAFFGQGTRLTVV.

The chain has TRBV5-1 and TRBJ1-4; unclear D gene. The CDR3 spans 13 residues. CDR1 is SGHRS, CDR2 YFSETQ, per germline. The germline V and J ends were trimmed by 4 bases and 8 bases, with 12 bases remaining between them. This chain's CDR3 is CASSPGPTEKLFF. The DNA of the CDR3 is TGCGCCAGCAGCCCCGGGCCGACGGAAAAACTGTTTTTT.

The chain couples TRBV28 to TRBJ2-7; TRBD2 matches at 11 bases. There are 13 residues in the CDR3. CDR1 is MDHEN and CDR2 is SYDVKM in the germline V gene. V lost 6 bases, J lost 5 bases, and 3 bases stayed unmatched. DNA of the CDR3: TGTGCCAGCAGCCGACTAGCGGGGAACGAGCAGTACTTC. Translating gives CASSRLAGNEQYF. Using reference TRBV28 and TRBJ2-7 for the parts outside the CDR3, the full variable domain is DVKVTQSSRYLVKRTGEKVFLECVQDMDHENMFWYRQDPGLGLRLIYFSYDVKMKEKGDIPEGYSVSREKKERFSLILESASTNQTSMYLCASSRLAGNEQYFGPGTRLTVT.

The rearrangement joins TRBV7-2 to TRBJ1-2; weak D call: TRBD1 (5 bases). Between the trimmed V and J ends, which lost 0 bases and 4 bases, there was a span of 18 bases. The CDR3 is made up of 17 amino acids. CDR1 is SGHTA and CDR2 is FQGNSA in the germline V gene. The CDR3 reads CASSLAGNRGGAYGYTF. The DNA for the CDR3 is TGTGCCAGCAGCTTAGCCGGAAATAGGGGAGGGGCCTATGGCTACACCTTC.

This chain connects TRBV30 to TRBJ2-3; 8 nucleotides align to TRBD2. The CDR3 covers 15 residues. V was pared by 0 bases and J by 3 bases, with 5 bases of the junction left unmatched. In germline, CDR1 is GTSNPN, CDR2 SVGIG (reference sequence). The CDR3 DNA sequence: TGTGCCTGGAGTGTACGGGGGGGAGGGACAGATACGCAGTATTTT. It codes for CAWSVRGGGTDTQYF. Full variable domain (rest looked up from reference TRBV30 and TRBJ2-3): SQTIHQWPATLVQPVGSPLSLECTVEGTSNPNLYWYRQAAGRGLQLLFYSVGIGQISSEVPQNLSASRPQDRQFILSSKKLLLSDSGFYLCAWSVRGGGTDTQYFGPGTRLTVL.

This chain connects TRBV5-6 to TRBJ1-1; D gene uncertain. The V and J ends lost 4 bases and 3 bases respectively, with 7 bases between them. CDR3 length equals 12 residues. CDR1 SGHDT and CDR2 YYEEEE come from the germline V gene. CDR3 loop: CASSNRHTEAFF. In nucleotides, the CDR3 is TGTGCCAGCAGCAACCGACACACTGAAGCTTTCTTT.

The chain combines TRBV15 with TRBJ2-7; no reliable D call. V dropped 6 bases and J dropped 5 bases, with 14 bases sitting between them. The germline V gene has CDR1 LNHNV and CDR2 YYDKDF (reference sequence). The CDR3 sequence is 13 residues long. The CDR3 loop is CATSIQSAHEQYF. The CDR3 nucleotides are TGTGCCACCAGTATACAATCCGCCCACGAGCAGTACTTC.

The chain employs TRBV30 and TRBJ2-4; 10 bases line up with TRBD2. The length of the CDR3 is 14 residues. V trimming: 7 bases; J trimming: 7 bases; junction bases outside the gene matches: 10. From germline, CDR1 is GTSNPN and CDR2 SVGIG (reference sequence). DNA of the CDR3: TGTGCCTCGCTCCCAAATAGCGGGGGGAACATTCAGTACTTC. It translates to CASLPNSGGNIQYF.

The table lists this clone with a few counts. The chain links TRBV6-5 to TRBJ1-6; D is uncertain. The CDR3 is made up of 14 amino acids. The ends were cut back, 0 bases at V and 7 bases at J, with 7 bases in the middle. Germline values: CDR1 MNHEY, CDR2 SVGAGI. This CDR3 is CASSYSQQNSPLHF. The CDR3 DNA is TGTGCCAGCAGTTACTCGCAGCAGAATTCACCCCTCCACTTT.

The chain is built from TRBV6-5 and TRBJ1-5; 9 bases are a match to TRBD1. Germline values: CDR1 MNHEY, CDR2 SVGAGI. The length of the CDR3 is 15 residues. V was clipped by 2 bases and J by 1 base; unmatched bases: 0. CDR3 sequence: CASSYGTGSNQPQHF. The DNA for the CDR3 is TGTGCCAGCAGTTACGGGACAGGGAGCAATCAGCCCCAGCATTTT.

This clone appeared once. CDR3 bases: TGCGCCAGCAGCTGGGGGACAGGGGACTACGAGCAGTACTTC. Its protein is CASSWGTGDYEQYF. The gene calls are TRBV5-1 and TRBJ2-7; 10 nucleotides match TRBD1. The germline V gene has CDR1 SGHRS and CDR2 YFSETQ. With V trimmed by 3 bases and J by 3 bases, 3 bases remained unmatched. CDR3 length: 14 residues.

V gene TRBV5-6 combines with J gene TRBJ2-6; 7 positions agree with TRBD1. Unmatched junction bases numbered 4, after V lost 4 bases and J lost 0 bases. Germline-derived CDR1 and CDR2 are SGHDT and YYEEEE. The CDR3 consists of 16 residues. The CDR3 region is CASSPAGGSGANVLTF. The CDR3 DNA is TGTGCCAGCAGCCCCGCAGGGGGCTCTGGGGCCAACGTCCTGACTTTC.

This chain links TRBV5-1 with TRBJ1-1; D gene ambiguous. CDR1 and CDR2 (germline): SGHRS, YFSETQ. The V end lost 3 bases, the J end lost 5 bases, and 14 bases lay between the germline ends. The CDR3 is 14 amino acids. CDR3 nucleotides: TGCGCCAGCAGCTCCATGGGGAGTATAACTGAAGCTTTCTTT. Amino acids: CASSSMGSITEAFF.

This rearrangement joins TRBV7-6 to TRBJ2-2; TRBD2 matches at 9 bases. The germline CDR1 and CDR2 sequences are SGHVS and FNYEAQ. This CDR3 region has 19 residues. V trimming: 4 bases; J trimming: 4 bases; junction bases outside the gene matches: 16. CDR3 sequence: CASSSPLGAGGLATGELFF. The CDR3 nucleotides are TGTGCCAGCAGCTCTCCCCTAGGGGCGGGGGGGCTCGCCACCGGGGAGCTGTTTTTT.

The chain is built from TRBV7-9 and TRBJ2-1, with a tentative D call TRBD2 (7 bases). This CDR3 is 11 amino acids long. V dropped 5 bases and J dropped 14 bases, with 13 bases sitting between them. Germline assignment: CDR1 SEHNR and CDR2 FQNEAQ (reference sequence). CDR3 region: CASSPGAGEFF. The CDR3 DNA reads TGTGCCAGCAGCCCAGGGGCGGGGGAGTTCTTC.

This clone was found once. The chain employs TRBV6-4 and TRBJ2-3; TRBD1 or TRBD2 may be the D gene (5 bases each). Looked up from germline, CDR1 is MRHNA and CDR2 is SNTAGT. There are 17 residues in the CDR3. V dropped 0 bases and J dropped 1 base, with 14 bases sitting between them. As DNA, the CDR3 is TGTGCCAGCAGTGACTCCCTACCCGGGGCGGGCACAGATACGCAGTATTTT. Translated: CASSDSLPGAGTDTQYF.

The chain uses TRBV4-3 and TRBJ1-2; D might be TRBD1 (5 bases). This CDR3 spans 17 amino acids. The germline V gene encodes CDR1 LGHNA and CDR2 YSLEER. V was cut by 1 base and J by 2 bases, with 17 bases left in between. The CDR3 loop is CASSQARALTDNYGYTF. The DNA for the CDR3 is TGCGCCAGCAGCCAAGCCCGGGCCCTGACAGACAACTATGGCTACACCTTC.

The chain is built from TRBV18 and TRBJ1-1, with TRBD1 matching over 9 bases. Germline assignment: CDR1 KGHSH and CDR2 LQKENI. Trimming cost V 3 bases and J 5 bases; bases outside gene matches: 7. CDR3 size: 15 residues. CDR3 sequence (DNA): TGTGCCAGCTCACCGAAGACAGGGGGTGAGACTGAAGCTTTCTTT. Protein product: CASSPKTGGETEAFF.

V and J are TRBV5-6 and TRBJ1-4; D not certain. The CDR3 consists of 15 residues. Trimming shortened V by 0 bases and J by 4 bases, and 10 bases separated the two germline ends. CDR1 and CDR2 (germline): SGHDT, YYEEEE. The DNA of the CDR3 is TGTGCCAGCAGCTTGGAATCTGGGTATAATGAAAAACTGTTTTTT. Translating gives CASSLESGYNEKLFF. The entire variable domain, with the rest obtained from reference TRBV5-6 and TRBJ1-4, is as follows: DAGVTQSPTHLIKTRGQQVTLRCSPKSGHDTVSWYQQALGQGPQFIFQYYEEEERQRGNFPDRFSGHQFPNYSSELNVNALLLGDSALYLCASSLESGYNEKLFFGSGTQLSVL.

The chain employs TRBV7-2 and TRBJ2-1, with TRBD2 matching 11 bases. CDR3 length: 17 residues. Germline loops: CDR1 SGHTA, CDR2 FQGNSA. Trimming took 3 bases from V and 4 from J; bases not matched to a gene: 8. The CDR3 is CASSFLLTSGVYNEQFF. CDR3 in DNA: TGTGCCAGCAGCTTCCTGCTGACTAGCGGGGTGTACAATGAGCAGTTCTTC.